This T cell receptor (beta chain) derives from a study of blood T cell repertoires in COVID-19. V lost 10 bases to trimming and J lost 4 bases, with 16 bases between them. The V gene's germline CDR1 is MNHEY and CDR2 SVGAGI. The CDR3 length is 13 residues. This table comes from immunoSEQ multiplex PCR, and its TCRdb copy is limited to in-frame clones, with some not included. Counted here are around 130,000 clones, more than 80% occurring once; the ten biggest clones make up roughly an eighth. The TCR comes from an older woman with acute or convalescent COVID-19. Sequenced material: peripheral blood. This sequence joins TRBV6-5 and TRBJ1-2; D might be TRBD1 (6 bases). The CDR3 sequence: CATMGAKSYGYTF. In DNA, the CDR3 is TGTGCCACCATGGGGGCCAAGTCCTATGGCTACACCTTC.